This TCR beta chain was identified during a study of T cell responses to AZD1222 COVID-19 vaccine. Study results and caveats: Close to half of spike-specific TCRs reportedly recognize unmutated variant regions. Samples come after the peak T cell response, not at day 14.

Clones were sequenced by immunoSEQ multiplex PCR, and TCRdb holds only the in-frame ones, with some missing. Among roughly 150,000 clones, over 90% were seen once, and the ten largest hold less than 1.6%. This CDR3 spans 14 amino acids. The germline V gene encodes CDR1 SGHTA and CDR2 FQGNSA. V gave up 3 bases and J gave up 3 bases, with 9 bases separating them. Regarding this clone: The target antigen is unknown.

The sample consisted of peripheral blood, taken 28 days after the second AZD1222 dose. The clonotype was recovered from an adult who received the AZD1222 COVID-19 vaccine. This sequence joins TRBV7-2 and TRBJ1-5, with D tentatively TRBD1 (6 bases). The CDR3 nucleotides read TGTGCCAGCAGCTTGGGGGCGTCCAATCAGCCCCAGCATTTT. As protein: CASSLGASNQPQHF.